A single sample gave rise to the 24 T cell receptor beta chains below, sequenced in a study of cytomegalovirus exposure and HLA in healthy donors. The study ran its PCR with 60 Vbeta and 13 Jbeta primers. Produced via immunoSEQ multiplex PCR; TCRdb's table is partial and in-frame only. The sample features roughly 71,000 clones, with approximately 4.5% in its top ten. The material sequenced was PBMCs. All receptors derive from a woman in her thirties or forties in good health and CMV-seropositive.

Details on this clone: The sample holds other DNA sequences that translate to the same CDR3. The rearrangement links TRBV18 to TRBJ1-6; TRBD1 aligns across 11 bases. CDR1 and CDR2 from the germline V gene are KGHSH and LQKENI. Trimming at V came to 4 bases and at J to 5 bases, leaving 1 base not matched to a gene. This CDR3 has 15 amino acids. In DNA form, the CDR3 reads TGTGCCAGCTCACGGGACAGGGGGGATAATTCACCCCTCCACTTT. Its translation is CASSRDRGDNSPLHF.

CDR3: CASSAWTGMSNEQFF. The DNA of the CDR3 is TGTGCCAGCAGCGCATGGACAGGGATGAGCAATGAGCAGTTCTTC. The V call is TRBV7-3, the J call TRBJ2-1, with TRBD1 identical over 8 bases. The CDR3 length is 15 residues. V shed 5 bases and J 6 bases; nucleotides not matched to a gene: 9. Germline assignment: CDR1 SGHTA and CDR2 FQGTGA.

The V and J genes are TRBV7-8 and TRBJ2-1; D is perhaps TRBD1 (6 bases). Trimming stripped 5 bases from V and 10 bases from J, with 15 bases between. CDR1 is SGHVS, CDR2 FQNEAQ, per germline. The CDR3 has 13 amino acids. The CDR3 protein is CASSPRDRREQFF. The CDR3 coding sequence is TGTGCCAGCAGCCCTAGAGACAGGCGGGAGCAGTTCTTC.

This chain uses TRBV7-7 with TRBJ2-1; D unclear. The CDR3 runs 15 residues. The ends were cut back, 1 base at V and 0 bases at J, with 7 bases in the middle. Germline V lookup: CDR1 SSHAT, CDR2 FNYEAQ (reference sequence). DNA of the CDR3: TGTGCCAGCAGCTTAGGGCCCTTCTCCTACAATGAGCAGTTCTTC. Encoded protein: CASSLGPFSYNEQFF.

V and J are TRBV13 and TRBJ2-7; 8 bases align to TRBD1. Losses at the gene ends were 5 bases for V and 3 bases for J; bases not matched to a gene: 9. CDR3 length equals 15 residues. Germline values: CDR1 PRHDT, CDR2 FYEKMQ (reference sequence). CDR3 residues: CASSPPTGAVYEQYF. Written as DNA, the CDR3 is TGTGCCAGCAGCCCCCCGACAGGGGCCGTCTACGAGCAGTACTTC. The variable domain in full, with the rest retrieved from reference TRBV13 and TRBJ2-7, is AAGVIQSPRHLIKEKRETATLKCYPIPRHDTVYWYQQGPGQDPQFLISFYEKMQSDKGSIPDRFSAQQFSDYHSELNMSSLELGDSALYFCASSPPTGAVYEQYFGPGTRLTVT.

The J gene is TRBJ1-3, the V gene TRBV28; 7 bases match TRBD1. Germline assignment: CDR1 MDHEN and CDR2 SYDVKM. The ends lost 5 bases at V and 0 bases at J; junction bases unmatched: 7. The CDR3 has 16 amino acids. Here the CDR3 reads CASSPPTGSSGNTIYF. CDR3 in DNA: TGTGCCAGCAGTCCGCCGACAGGGAGCTCTGGAAACACCATATATTTT.

The V and J genes are TRBV11-1 and TRBJ2-1, with TRBD2 matching over 9 bases. Trimming at V came to 1 base and at J to 5 bases, leaving 3 bases not matched to a gene. Germline V lookup: CDR1 SGHAT, CDR2 FQDESV (reference sequence). The CDR3 contains 15 residues. The CDR3 loop reads CASSLVQRGDNEQFF. DNA for the CDR3: TGTGCCAGCAGCTTAGTACAGCGGGGGGACAATGAGCAGTTCTTC.

The chain joins TRBV7-2 to TRBJ2-3; D is ambiguous. This CDR3 region has 12 residues. Germline V CDR1 and CDR2: SGHTA, FQGNSA. The V gene lost 4 bases and the J gene lost 2 bases, with 4 bases spanning the gap. The CDR3 sequence is CASSYYTDTQYF. DNA for the CDR3: TGTGCCAGCAGCTACTACACAGATACGCAGTATTTT.

V and J are TRBV5-1 and TRBJ1-4; possible D gene TRBD1, 6 bases. The CDR3 has 16 amino acids. Germline V gene lookup returns CDR1 SGHRS and CDR2 YFSETQ. Trimming took off 0 bases at V and 5 bases at J, with 14 bases between the two ends. The CDR3 protein is CASSLAGGQKNEKLFF. Here the CDR3 DNA reads TGCGCCAGCAGCTTGGCCGGTGGACAGAAGAATGAAAAACTGTTTTTT.

The chain recombines TRBV9 with TRBJ1-2; the match to TRBD1 covers 8 bases. The J segment lost 3 bases and the V segment lost 4 bases, leaving 5 bases of the junction unmatched. CDR1 and CDR2 (germline): SGDLS, YYNGEE. This CDR3 is built from 14 residues. The CDR3, as DNA: TGTGCCAGCAGCCGGGTGACAGGGGACTATGGCTACACCTTC. It specifies CASSRVTGDYGYTF.

V is TRBV11-3 and J is TRBJ2-1, with D possibly being TRBD2 (5 bases). Per germline, CDR1 SGHNT and CDR2 YENEEA. The CDR3 runs 13 residues. The V and J ends lost 0 bases and 13 bases respectively, with 13 bases between them. CDR3 region: CASSLDPRGSQFF. The CDR3 nucleotides are TGTGCCAGCAGCTTAGATCCTCGGGGTTCTCAGTTCTTC. The variable domain in full, completed from reference TRBV11-3 and TRBJ2-1, reads EAGVVQSPRYKIIEKKQPVAFWCNPISGHNTLYWYLQNLGQGPELLIRYENEEAVDDSQLPKDRFSAERLKGVDSTLKIQPAELGDSAVYLCASSLDPRGSQFFGPGTRLTVL.

CDR3 sequence reads: CASSPSGGFNEQFF. Written as DNA, the CDR3 is TGTGCCAGCAGCCCTAGCGGGGGTTTCAATGAGCAGTTCTTC. The chain carries TRBV7-6 and TRBJ2-1, with 10 nucleotides matching TRBD2. J lost 6 bases, V lost 5 bases, and 4 bases had no gene match. Looked up from germline, CDR1 is SGHVS and CDR2 is FNYEAQ. The CDR3 is made up of 14 amino acids.

The V call is TRBV5-4, the J call TRBJ2-4, with 7 nucleotides matching TRBD1. The CDR3 length is 16 residues. Germline assignment: CDR1 SGHNT and CDR2 YYREEE (reference sequence). After removal of 5 bases from V and 1 base from J, the junction contained 9 bases not matched to a gene. CDR3 region: CASSSKGARAKNIQYF. In nucleotides, the CDR3 is TGTGCCAGCAGTTCAAAGGGGGCCAGGGCCAAAAACATTCAGTACTTC.

In DNA form, the CDR3 reads TGTGCCAGCAGCCCCGCGGGGGGGCCCTACGAGCAGTACTTC. This codes for CASSPAGGPYEQYF. The chain couples TRBV7-2 to TRBJ2-7, with 9 bases identical to TRBD2. Germline V gives CDR1 SGHTA, CDR2 FQGNSA. V lost 5 bases and J lost 2; bases outside the gene matches: 4. CDR3 length: 14 residues.

The chain joins TRBV18 to TRBJ1-4; 7 nucleotides line up with TRBD1. CDR1 and CDR2 from the germline V gene are KGHSH and LQKENI. CDR3 length equals 15 residues. Losses at the gene ends were 3 bases for V and 6 bases for J; bases not matched to a gene: 7. CDR3 sequence: CASSPLKGADEKLFF. CDR3 nucleotides: TGTGCCAGCTCACCGCTTAAGGGGGCGGATGAAAAACTGTTTTTT. The full variable domain, rest sourced from reference TRBV18 and TRBJ1-4, is NAGVMQNPRHLVRRRGQEARLRCSPMKGHSHVYWYRQLPEEGLKFMVYLQKENIIDESGMPKERFSAEFPKEGPSILRIQQVVRGDSAAYFCASSPLKGADEKLFFGSGTQLSVL.

V and J are TRBV6-1 and TRBJ2-5; 8 nucleotides line up with TRBD2. The J call may be wrong; the DNA end is better matched by TRBJ2-7. This CDR3 is 15 amino acids long. Germline CDR1 reads MNHNS; CDR2 reads SASEGT. The CDR3 DNA follows: TGTGCCAGCAGTGAACGGGGGGGAGATTTCTACGAGCAGTACTTC. It translates to CASSERGGDFYEQYF.

The chain recombines TRBV2 with TRBJ2-7; D not resolved. The CDR3 is 13 amino acids. With 0 bases removed from V and 3 bases from J, the gap between germline ends came to 6 bases. The germline V gene has CDR1 SNHLY and CDR2 FYNNEI. CDR3 sequence (DNA): TGTGCCAGCAGTGAAGCGAACTTCTACGAGCAGTACTTC. This encodes CASSEANFYEQYF.

The chain couples TRBV28 to TRBJ2-7, with D unclear. The germline gives CDR1 MDHEN, CDR2 SYDVKM. V was shortened by 7 bases and J by 3 bases, with 22 bases between the two germline ends. The CDR3 totals 16 residues. The CDR3 here is CASINRNSLSGYEQYF. CDR3 bases: TGTGCCAGCATCAACCGAAACTCCTTATCCGGCTACGAGCAGTACTTC.

The genes are TRBV28 and TRBJ2-1; weak D call: TRBD2 (6 bases). The germline gives CDR1 MDHEN, CDR2 SYDVKM. V lost 3 bases and J 6 bases, leaving 15 bases between the germline ends. The CDR3 runs 15 residues. CDR3 protein: CASSFGRIRSNEQFF. The CDR3 coding sequence is TGTGCCAGCAGTTTTGGGAGGATTAGGTCCAATGAGCAGTTCTTC.

The J gene is TRBJ2-7, the V gene TRBV5-6; the match to TRBD2 covers 8 bases. This CDR3 contains 16 residues. J gave up 2 bases and V 0 bases, and 7 bases lay outside the gene matches. Germline V gene data show CDR1 as SGHDT and CDR2 as YYEEEE. The CDR3 is CASSLELREAPYEQYF. In DNA, the CDR3 is TGTGCCAGCAGCTTGGAATTGCGGGAGGCCCCCTACGAGCAGTACTTC.

The CDR3 region has the DNA TGTGCCAGCTCACATCTGGGACTAGCGGGGGAGAGCACAGATACGCAGTATTTT. Protein: CASSHLGLAGESTDTQYF. The genes are TRBV18 and TRBJ2-3, with 14 bases identical to TRBD2. Losses at the gene ends were 4 bases for V and 0 bases for J; bases not matched to a gene: 6. Germline lookup yields CDR1 KGHSH and CDR2 LQKENI. The CDR3 sequence is 18 residues long.

The V and J genes are TRBV15 and TRBJ2-3; 13 nucleotides line up with TRBD2. V was pared by 3 bases and J by 2 bases, with 5 bases of the junction left unmatched. Per germline, CDR1 LNHNV and CDR2 YYDKDF (reference sequence). The CDR3 contains 17 residues. The CDR3 loop reads CATSREGTSGNTDTQYF. CDR3 bases: TGTGCCACCAGCAGGGAGGGGACTAGCGGGAACACAGATACGCAGTATTTT. Full variable domain (missing parts from reference TRBV15 and TRBJ2-3): DAMVIQNPRYQVTQFGKPVTLSCSQTLNHNVMYWYQQKSSQAPKLLFHYYDKDFNNEADTPDNFQSRRPNTSFCFLDIRSPGLGDTAMYLCATSREGTSGNTDTQYFGPGTRLTVL.

V and J are TRBV29-1 and TRBJ2-1; the D gene is possibly TRBD2 (5 bases). There are 14 residues in the CDR3. Trimming cost V 7 bases and J 3 bases, with 16 bases left between them. The germline V gene has CDR1 SQVTM and CDR2 ANQGSEA. This CDR3 is CSAQGSAVYNEQFF. The CDR3, as DNA: TGCAGCGCCCAAGGGTCAGCGGTCTACAATGAGCAGTTCTTC.

CDR3: CSGAFEQGTEAFF. As DNA, the CDR3 is TGCAGCGGGGCCTTCGAACAGGGGACTGAAGCTTTCTTT. The V and J genes are TRBV29-1 and TRBJ1-1; TRBD1 matches at 7 bases. Germline V gene data show CDR1 as SQVTM and CDR2 as ANQGSEA. With 7 bases clipped from V and 5 bases from J, the junction kept 10 bases outside the gene matches. There are 13 residues in the CDR3.